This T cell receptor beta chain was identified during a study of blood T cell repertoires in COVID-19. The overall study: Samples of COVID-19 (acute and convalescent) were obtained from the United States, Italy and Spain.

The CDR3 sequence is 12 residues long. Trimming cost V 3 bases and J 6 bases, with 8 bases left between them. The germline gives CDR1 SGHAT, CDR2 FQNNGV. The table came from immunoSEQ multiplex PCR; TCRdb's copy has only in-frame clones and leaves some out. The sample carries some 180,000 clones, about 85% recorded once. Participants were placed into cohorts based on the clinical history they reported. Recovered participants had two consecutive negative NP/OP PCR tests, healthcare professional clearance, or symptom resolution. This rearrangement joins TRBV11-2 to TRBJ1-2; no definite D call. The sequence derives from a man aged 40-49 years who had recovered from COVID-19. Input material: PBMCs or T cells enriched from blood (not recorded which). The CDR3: CASSFPEDGYTF. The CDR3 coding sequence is TGTGCCAGCAGCTTCCCCGAGGATGGCTACACCTTC.